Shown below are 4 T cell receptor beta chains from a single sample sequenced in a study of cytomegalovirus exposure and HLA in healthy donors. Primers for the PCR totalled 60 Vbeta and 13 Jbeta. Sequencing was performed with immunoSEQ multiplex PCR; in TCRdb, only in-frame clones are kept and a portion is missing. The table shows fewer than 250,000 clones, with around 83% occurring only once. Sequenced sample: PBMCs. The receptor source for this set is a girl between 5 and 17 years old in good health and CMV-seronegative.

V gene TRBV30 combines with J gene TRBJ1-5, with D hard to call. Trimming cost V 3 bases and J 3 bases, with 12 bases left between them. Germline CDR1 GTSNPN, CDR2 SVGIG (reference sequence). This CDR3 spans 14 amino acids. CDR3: CAWRPRGNNQPQHF. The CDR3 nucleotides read TGTGCCTGGAGGCCCCGGGGAAACAATCAGCCCCAGCATTTT. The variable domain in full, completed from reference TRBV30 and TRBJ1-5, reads SQTIHQWPATLVQPVGSPLSLECTVEGTSNPNLYWYRQAAGRGLQLLFYSVGIGQISSEVPQNLSASRPQDRQFILSSKKLLLSDSGFYLCAWRPRGNNQPQHFGDGTRLSIL.

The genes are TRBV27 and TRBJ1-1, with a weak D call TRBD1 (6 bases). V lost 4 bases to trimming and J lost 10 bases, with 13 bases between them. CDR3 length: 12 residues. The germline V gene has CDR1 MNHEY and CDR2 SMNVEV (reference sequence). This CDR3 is CASSSRGGGAFF. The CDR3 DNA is TGTGCCAGCAGTTCCCGGGGGGGCGGAGCTTTCTTT.

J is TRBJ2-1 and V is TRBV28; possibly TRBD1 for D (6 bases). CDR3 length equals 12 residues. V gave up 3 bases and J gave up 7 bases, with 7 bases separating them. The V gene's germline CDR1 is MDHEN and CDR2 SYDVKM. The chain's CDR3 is CASSFRGNEQFF. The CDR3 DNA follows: TGTGCCAGCAGTTTCAGGGGAAATGAGCAGTTCTTC.

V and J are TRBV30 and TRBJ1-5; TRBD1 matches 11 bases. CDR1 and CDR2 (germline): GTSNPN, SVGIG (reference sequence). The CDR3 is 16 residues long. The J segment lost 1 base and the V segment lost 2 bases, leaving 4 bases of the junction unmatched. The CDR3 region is CAWSHRDRGSNQPQHF. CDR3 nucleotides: TGTGCCTGGAGTCACCGGGACAGGGGGAGCAATCAGCCCCAGCATTTT.